This T cell receptor beta chain was captured in a study of healthy donors' naive CD4 and CD8 T cells. The CDR3 runs 15 residues. V lost 2 bases, J lost 3 bases, and 14 bases lay in between. CDR1 is KGHSH and CDR2 is LQKENI in the germline V gene. TCR libraries were built from roughly 0.5 ug of total RNA by linear amplification. TCRdb re-analysed the reads in MiXCR, keeping a single row per CDR3 protein. The sample yields roughly 200,000 distinct CDR3 sequences, 65% to 80% seen once. The V call is TRBV18, the J call TRBJ2-7; D possibly corresponds to TRBD1 (6 bases). The material sequenced was naive CD4+ and CD8+ T cells sorted from blood, pooled from several donors. The TCR was taken from a pool of human donors in good health; the sample pools cells from several healthy donors. Written as DNA, the CDR3 is TGTGCCAGCTCACCAGTTGTGGGGGCTGGCTACGAGCAGTACTTC. Amino acid sequence: CASSPVVGAGYEQYF.